These T cell receptor beta chains were read from a single sample in a study of radiation and T cells in renal cell carcinoma. TCRdb's table, derived via immunoSEQ multiplex PCR, lists solely in-frame clones and lacks some. The table lists tens of thousands of clones, 40% to 55% of them singletons. Sequencing used tumor tissue, obtained from a patient whose treatment included radiotherapy and nephrectomy. Every receptor here comes from a woman aged 45 to 65 with renal cell carcinoma. CDR3s include the opening cysteine and the closing phenylalanine or tryptophan.

v_call | cdr3_aa
TRBV9 | CASSPRDRVSRGTDTQYF
TRBV2 | CASIIISLGGIIGYTF
TRBV7-9 | CASSSGQGAGEQFF
TRBV5-8 | CASSRLKGSGSSYEQYF
TRBV9 | CASSVEPGDNSPLHF
TRBV5-1 | CASSLDGGGSPLHF
TRBV7-3 | CASSLRPGDQPQHF
TRBV7-6 | CASSLVGGYNEQFF
TRBV30 | CAWSVESAYNSPLHF
TRBV6-6 | CASSYEASSTDTQYF
TRBV18 | CASSPETAYFYGYTF
TRBV19 | CASSIVFEGQPQHF
TRBV6-1 | CASSASGVGTYEQYF
TRBV15 | CATSRDPTSTDTQYF
TRBV6-6 | CASTTVISGNTIYF
TRBV2 | CASSEEARRQETQYF
TRBV18 | CASSSGTGKAEQYF
TRBV13 | CASSLGTSGGAYEQYF
TRBV15 | CATSRDVQSKQYF
TRBV9 | CASSADFNYGYTF
TRBV2 | CASSDARIRDQPQHF
TRBV4-1 | CASSHLPGQGAGELFF
TRBV5-1 | CASSLVGDSTDTQYF
TRBV30 | CASGQQETQYF
TRBV19 | CASRTGGATNEKLFF
TRBV18 | CASSPSDRNTEAFF
TRBV6-1 | CASSEKRGPSTDTQYF
TRBV5-5 | CASSLGTSGGWETQYF
TRBV18 | CASSPAGGDSPLHF
TRBV29-1 | CSVVDGGGAKHYGYTF
TRBV13 | CASSLGHLNTEAFF
TRBV29-1 | CSGGKPGGTEAFF
TRBV7-2 | CASSLGTIQETQYF
TRBV6-5 | CASSYGQGTQYF
TRBV21-1 | CASSKAPIFRSNSYNSPLHF
TRBV7-9 | CASSPRIGTEAFF
TRBV30 | CAWSVKGAYGYTF
TRBV5-1 | CASSPAGQGRSYF
TRBV2 | CASSEALDSVSYNEQFF
TRBV6-7 | CASSYDRGGTGELFF
TRBV6-1 | CASSGGSRTEAFF
TRBV6-5 | CASRQGYEQYF
TRBV4-3 | CASSHPGHNSYEQYF
TRBV7-8 | CASSLVGGGNTEAFF
TRBV4-3 | CASSQERGYEQYF
TRBV6-6 | CASSSGQRREQFF
TRBV4-1 | CASSQAGGSNNEQFF
TRBV30 | CAWSYGTTGGYTF
TRBV13 | CASSAPDLSGHEQFF
TRBV4-1 | CASSPRTAGGYNEQFF
TRBV10-3 | CAISESTVPAWTGHQTQYF
TRBV18 | CASSLKQGQPQHF
TRBV15 | CATSRDRVRNTEAFF
TRBV6-5 | CASSYSGQGWYEQYF